This entry is about one T cell receptor beta chain. Antigen: not known. The sample originates from a study of cytomegalovirus exposure and HLA in healthy donors. Study findings and constraints: A subsequent analysis found that TCR clusters from the first cohort also tended to co-occur in the 120 validation repertoires, with about 94% of cluster scores above 0. The study put some 160 TCR beta chains on its list as cytomegalovirus-associated.

Repertoires were generated with immunoSEQ multiplex PCR, while TCRdb's copy carries only in-frame clones and drops some. The sample carries some 250,000 clones, 85% to 90% recorded once. The germline V gene encodes CDR1 SNHLY and CDR2 FYNNEI. The CDR3 loop spans 15 amino acids. The J segment lost 8 bases and the V segment lost 4 bases, leaving 5 bases of the junction unmatched. The source is a woman in her late teens or twenties in good health and CMV-seronegative. The specimen was PBMCs. This chain uses TRBV2 with TRBJ1-6, with 10 bases aligning to TRBD1. The CDR3 DNA is TGTGCCAGCAGTGGGGACAGGGGATGGGATTCACCCCTCCACTTT. Its translation is CASSGDRGWDSPLHF.